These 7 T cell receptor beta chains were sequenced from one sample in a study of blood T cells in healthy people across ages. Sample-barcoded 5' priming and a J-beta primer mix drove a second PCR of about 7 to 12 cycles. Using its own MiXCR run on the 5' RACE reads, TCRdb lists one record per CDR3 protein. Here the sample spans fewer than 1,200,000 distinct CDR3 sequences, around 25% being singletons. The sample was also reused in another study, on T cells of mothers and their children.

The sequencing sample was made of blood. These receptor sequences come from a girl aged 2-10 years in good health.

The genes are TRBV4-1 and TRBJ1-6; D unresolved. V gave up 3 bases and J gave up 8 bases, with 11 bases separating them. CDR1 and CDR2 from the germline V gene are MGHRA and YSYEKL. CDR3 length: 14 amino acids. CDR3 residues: CASSQGGSYSPLHF. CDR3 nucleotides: TGCGCCAGCAGCCAGGGAGGGAGCTATTCACCCCTCCACTTT.

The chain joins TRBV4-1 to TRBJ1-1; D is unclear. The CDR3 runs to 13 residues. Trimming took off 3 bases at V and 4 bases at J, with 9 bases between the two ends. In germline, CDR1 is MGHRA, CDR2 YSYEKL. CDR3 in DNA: TGCGCCAGCAGCCATCCTGAACTCACTGAAGCTTTCTTT. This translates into CASSHPELTEAFF.

CDR3 region: CASSLGQGTNYGYTF. CDR3 sequence (DNA): TGTGCCAGCAGTCTCGGACAGGGGACAAACTATGGCTACACCTTC. The J gene is TRBJ1-2, the V gene TRBV27; 9 positions match TRBD1. Germline CDR1 is MNHEY and CDR2 is SMNVEV (reference sequence). The ends lost 5 bases at V and 2 bases at J; junction bases unmatched: 6. There are 15 residues in the CDR3.

This CDR3 is CASSQEEAGGRDEQFF. CDR3 coding DNA: TGCGCCAGCAGCCAAGAGGAAGCGGGGGGGCGGGATGAGCAGTTCTTC. The chain recombines TRBV4-3 with TRBJ2-1, with 10 bases fitting TRBD2. Germline V gives CDR1 LGHNA, CDR2 YSLEER. With V trimmed by 0 bases and J by 8 bases, 7 bases remained unmatched. CDR3 length: 16 residues.

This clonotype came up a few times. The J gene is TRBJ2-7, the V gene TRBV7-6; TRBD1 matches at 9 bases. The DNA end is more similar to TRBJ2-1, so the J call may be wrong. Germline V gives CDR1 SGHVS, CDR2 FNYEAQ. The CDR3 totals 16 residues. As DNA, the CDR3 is TGTGCCAGCAGCCCCCCCGGGACAGGGCCGTACAATGAGCAGTTCTTC. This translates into CASSPPGTGPYNEQFF.

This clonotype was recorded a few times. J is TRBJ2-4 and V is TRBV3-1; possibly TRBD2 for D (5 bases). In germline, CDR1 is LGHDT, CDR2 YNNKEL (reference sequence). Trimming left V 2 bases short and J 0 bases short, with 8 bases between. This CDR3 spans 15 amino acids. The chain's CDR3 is CASSQTRSAKNIQYF. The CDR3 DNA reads TGTGCCAGCAGCCAAACTAGATCAGCCAAAAACATTCAGTACTTC.

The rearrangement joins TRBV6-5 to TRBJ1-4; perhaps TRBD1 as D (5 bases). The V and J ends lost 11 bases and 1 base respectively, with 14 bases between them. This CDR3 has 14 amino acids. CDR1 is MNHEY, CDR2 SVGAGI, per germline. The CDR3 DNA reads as TGTGCCCCCAGGACGGGGGGAACTAATGAAAAACTGTTTTTT. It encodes CAPRTGGTNEKLFF.